These T cell receptor beta chains were read from a single sample in a study of blood T cell repertoires in COVID-19. Data came from immunoSEQ multiplex PCR; TCRdb stores just in-frame clones and leaves some out. Among approximately 380,000 clones listed, just over 90% were seen once. Sequencing was performed on PBMCs or T cells enriched from blood (not recorded which). The receptors were gathered from a woman in her 40s who had been exposed to COVID-19. Each CDR3 is given without its conserved first and last residue.

j_call: TRBJ1-6; v_call: TRBV9; cdr3_aa: ASSPGTGEGNSPLH
j_call: TRBJ2-1; v_call: TRBV30; cdr3_aa: AWRELAGNEQF
j_call: TRBJ1-4; v_call: TRBV30; cdr3_aa: AWSPDRGLNEKLF
j_call: TRBJ1-6; v_call: TRBV9; cdr3_aa: ASGDRGSYNSPLH
j_call: TRBJ2-4; v_call: TRBV3-1/TRBV3-2; cdr3_aa: ASSQAAGLLNIQY
j_call: TRBJ1-1; v_call: TRBV19; cdr3_aa: ASSIGVAAF
j_call: TRBJ2-7; v_call: TRBV18; cdr3_aa: ASSLGGEDEQY
j_call: TRBJ1-2; v_call: TRBV7-2; cdr3_aa: ASSLTRSRFNYGYT
j_call: TRBJ1-1; v_call: TRBV2; cdr3_aa: ASRQQGQNTEAF
j_call: TRBJ2-5; v_call: TRBV10-3; cdr3_aa: AIWGGKTQY
j_call: TRBJ1-1; v_call: TRBV5-1; cdr3_aa: ASSSEQGVNTEAF
j_call: TRBJ1-3; v_call: TRBV6-1; cdr3_aa: ASSESHRKISGNTIY
j_call: TRBJ2-3; v_call: TRBV14; cdr3_aa: ASSAGLAGYRSTDTQY
j_call: TRBJ1-6; v_call: TRBV6-4; cdr3_aa: ASRLEGTYNSPLH
j_call: TRBJ1-1; v_call: TRBV7-2; cdr3_aa: ASSPKLSVWTEAF
j_call: TRBJ1-1; v_call: TRBV7-3; cdr3_aa: ASGQAWKTEAF
j_call: TRBJ2-7; v_call: TRBV29-1; cdr3_aa: SVALGLAGEQY
j_call: TRBJ1-2; v_call: TRBV19; cdr3_aa: ASRNAGNYGYT
j_call: TRBJ2-3; v_call: TRBV5-6; cdr3_aa: ASSLPGLAGGPGTDTQY
j_call: TRBJ1-4; v_call: TRBV29-1; cdr3_aa: SAKTGLLEKLF
j_call: TRBJ1-1; v_call: TRBV11-3; cdr3_aa: ASSLTPNTEAF
j_call: TRBJ1-6; v_call: TRBV2; cdr3_aa: ASGQETGTYNSPLH
j_call: TRBJ1-1; v_call: TRBV29-1; cdr3_aa: SVDRGRAEAF
j_call: TRBJ2-1; v_call: TRBV24-1; cdr3_aa: ATSDLAGGPLNEQF
j_call: TRBJ1-2; v_call: TRBV11-1; cdr3_aa: ASSPGRTGVDGYT
j_call: TRBJ1-2; v_call: TRBV24-1; cdr3_aa: ATSDRTGYGYT
j_call: TRBJ1-2; v_call: TRBV7-9; cdr3_aa: ASSLTGTGGYGYT
j_call: TRBJ2-2; v_call: TRBV5-8; cdr3_aa: ASSPWTGSTGELF
j_call: TRBJ1-4; v_call: TRBV13; cdr3_aa: ASSHRNGEKLF